The 9 T cell receptor beta chains below all came from one sample that was sequenced in a study of human T cells and chemical hapten exposure. One entry per CDR3 protein results from TCRdb running MiXCR on the RACE reads. This table has roughly 30,000 distinct CDR3 sequences, approximately 10% appearing once. Time point in this sample: patch test 2, 6 weeks after DPC sensitization. The sample's treatment: therapeutic diphenylcyclopropenone sensitization with weekly scalp DPC. The specimen was whole blood, collected in connection with sensitization to the hapten diphenylcyclopropenone (DPC). These receptors were collected from a man between 25 and 39 years old with alopecia areata. Some clones in this sample may be carry-over from other donors' samples.

This clonotype was seen repeatedly, ten times or more. The chain recombines TRBV9 with TRBJ2-1; 12 nucleotides line up with TRBD2. The CDR3 is 17 residues long. Germline V gives CDR1 SGDLS, CDR2 YYNGEE. Trimming at V came to 0 bases and at J to 2 bases, leaving 3 bases not matched to a gene. CDR3 sequence (DNA): TGTGCCAGCAGCGTAGGACTAGCGGGAGCCGCCTACAATGAGCAGTTCTTC. It translates to CASSVGLAGAAYNEQFF.

V usage is TRBV6-6 and J usage is TRBJ1-5, with TRBD1 matching over 9 bases. V was clipped by 5 bases and J by 5 bases; unmatched bases: 4. The germline V gene encodes CDR1 MNHNY and CDR2 SVGAGI (reference sequence). The CDR3 runs 14 residues. The CDR3 DNA follows: TGTGCCAGCAGTAGACAGGGGGGCGATCAGCCCCAGCATTTT. This encodes CASSRQGGDQPQHF.

This rearrangement joins TRBV29-1 to TRBJ1-1; D is unresolved. CDR3 size: 12 residues. Between the trimmed V and J ends, which lost 7 bases and 2 bases, there was a span of 11 bases. Germline V gives CDR1 SQVTM, CDR2 ANQGSEA. This CDR3 is CSAQRGNTEAFF. CDR3 DNA sequence: TGCAGCGCCCAACGGGGAAACACTGAAGCTTTCTTT.

The V call is TRBV7-3, the J call TRBJ2-2; tentative D call: TRBD2 (5 bases). The V gene lost 4 bases and the J gene lost 5 bases, with 8 bases spanning the gap. The CDR3 length is 13 residues. Looked up from germline, CDR1 is SGHTA and CDR2 is FQGTGA. DNA for the CDR3: TGTGCCAGCAGCTCGCGGACTACCGGGGAGCTGTTTTTT. Protein sequence: CASSSRTTGELFF.

This clonotype was recorded many times. The chain recombines TRBV19 with TRBJ2-1; D not resolved. V was shortened by 2 bases and J by 10 bases, with 15 bases between the two germline ends. This CDR3 spans 14 amino acids. Germline V CDR1 and CDR2: LNHDA, SQIVND (reference sequence). This CDR3 reads CASSISVRMGEQFF. The CDR3 coding sequence is TGTGCCAGTAGTATATCCGTTCGAATGGGGGAGCAGTTCTTC.

This clonotype was seen more than once but under ten times. This chain joins TRBV27 and TRBJ1-6; D is ambiguous. The germline V gene has CDR1 MNHEY and CDR2 SMNVEV (reference sequence). The CDR3 totals 17 residues. The CDR3 DNA reads TGTGGGCCGCTCCCCGCGTGCTCCAGCTCCTATAATTCACCCCTCCACTTT. Its protein is CGPLPACSSSYNSPLHF.

This clonotype was seen a few times. V is TRBV5-5 and J is TRBJ2-1, with D tentatively TRBD1 or TRBD2 (5 bases each). The germline V gene encodes CDR1 SGHKS and CDR2 YYEKEE (reference sequence). Deletions cut 8 bases from V and 0 bases from J, with 12 bases between. This CDR3 has 14 residues. The chain's CDR3 is CASRWDGSYNEQFF. CDR3 in DNA: TGTGCCAGTCGATGGGACGGCTCCTACAATGAGCAGTTCTTC.

This chain connects TRBV2 to TRBJ2-3; possible D gene TRBD2, 6 bases. From germline, CDR1 is SNHLY and CDR2 FYNNEI. The CDR3 is 15 residues long. Trimming left V 6 bases short and J 2 bases short, with 15 bases between. Written as DNA, the CDR3 is TGTGCCAGCAGCTGGGGGGAGCGCCCCACAGATACGCAGTATTTT. Encoded protein: CASSWGERPTDTQYF.

The chain combines TRBV4-3 with TRBJ2-3; the D is unclear. This CDR3 is 14 amino acids long. V was clipped by 1 base and J by 6 bases, with 11 bases between them. Germline CDR1 reads LGHNA; CDR2 reads YSLEER. The CDR3 sequence: CASSQGLLVDTQYF. The CDR3 DNA sequence: TGCGCCAGCAGCCAAGGCCTACTTGTTGATACGCAGTATTTT.